One and the same sample provided the 17 T cell receptor beta chains below, sequenced in a study of long-term antiretroviral therapy in people with HIV. Assay version v3.0 of immunoSEQ was used, and it was run at survey level. Some clones are missing from TCRdb's copy, which holds only in-frame ones; the method was immunoSEQ multiplex PCR. The table lists about 17,000 clones, around 77% of them singletons. The sequences come from unsorted PBMCs, collected 2.3 years after starting antiretroviral therapy. The origin of the receptors is a woman aged 40 to 50 with HIV.

A remark on this clone: Compared with germline, one end of the junction differs, possibly owing to a read error. The chain is built from TRBV11-2 and TRBJ2-7; 8 positions agree with TRBD2. Germline CDR1 reads SGHAT; CDR2 reads FQNNGV. This CDR3 has 15 amino acids. The CDR3 protein is CASSIDGGGVGEQYF. CDR3 coding DNA: TGTGCCAGCAGCATAGACGGGGGGGGAGTTGGCGAGCAGTACTTC.

This clone has more than one count but fewer than ten. The V gene is TRBV25-1, the J gene TRBJ1-2; TRBD1 agrees at 8 bases. J was trimmed by 0 bases and V by 4 bases; bases with no gene match: 4. The CDR3 has 15 residues. CDR1 is MGHDK, CDR2 SYGVNS, per germline. CDR3 residues: CASSGQGPANYGYTF. The DNA for the CDR3 is TGTGCCAGCAGTGGACAGGGGCCAGCTAACTATGGCTACACCTTC.

The V gene is TRBV19, the J gene TRBJ1-3; no definite D call. The CDR3 totals 15 residues. Germline CDR1 and CDR2: LNHDA and SQIVND (reference sequence). Trimming left V 3 bases short and J 3 bases short, with 12 bases between. The CDR3 coding sequence is TGTGCCAGTAGTATGCCTCTGCAGAGTGGAAACACCATATATTTT. It encodes CASSMPLQSGNTIYF.

This clone was seen a handful of times. The V gene is TRBV4-2, the J gene TRBJ1-2, with D possibly being TRBD1 (5 bases). Germline V lookup: CDR1 LGHNA, CDR2 YNFKEQ. The V gene lost 4 bases and the J gene lost 3 bases, with 12 bases spanning the gap. This CDR3 is built from 14 residues. In DNA, the CDR3 is TGTGCCAGCAGCCTATCCAGGGTTGACTATGGCTACACCTTC. It encodes CASSLSRVDYGYTF.

This chain joins TRBV30 and TRBJ1-1; 8 positions agree with TRBD1. V gave up 2 bases and J gave up 2 bases; unmatched junction bases: 7. The CDR3 covers 15 residues. The germline CDR1 and CDR2 sequences are GTSNPN and SVGIG (reference sequence). The CDR3 coding sequence is TGTGCCTGGAGTCCGGCGGACAGGGACAACACTGAAGCTTTCTTT. It codes for CAWSPADRDNTEAFF.

Here the CDR3 reads CASTGTNNYNEQFF. DNA of the CDR3: TGTGCCTCAACCGGGACTAACAACTACAATGAGCAGTTCTTC. The chain combines TRBV10-3 with TRBJ2-1; 7 positions match TRBD2. The CDR3 covers 14 residues. Germline lookup yields CDR1 ENHRY and CDR2 SYGVKD. V shed 11 bases and J 3 bases; nucleotides not matched to a gene: 10.

The gene calls are TRBV10-1 and TRBJ2-2; D remains ambiguous. Looked up from germline, CDR1 is WNHNN and CDR2 is SYGVQD (reference sequence). Trimming cost V 6 bases and J 6 bases, with 26 bases left between them. This CDR3 spans 18 amino acids. The CDR3 loop is CASSPSRSETTVAGELFF. CDR3 DNA: TGCGCCAGCAGCCCCTCTCGTTCAGAGACCACCGTTGCCGGGGAGCTGTTTTTT.

The chain recombines TRBV9 with TRBJ2-5, with 12 bases lining up with TRBD2. From germline, CDR1 is SGDLS and CDR2 YYNGEE. Trimming removed 0 bases from V and 2 bases from J; junction bases left unmatched: 2. The length of the CDR3 is 16 residues. This CDR3 reads CASSVGTSGKQETQYF. In DNA, the CDR3 is TGTGCCAGCAGCGTAGGGACTAGCGGGAAACAAGAGACCCAGTACTTC.

J is TRBJ2-7 and V is TRBV27; 7 bases are a match to TRBD1. This CDR3 is 14 amino acids long. J gave up 2 bases and V 5 bases, and 6 bases lay outside the gene matches. The germline gives CDR1 MNHEY, CDR2 SMNVEV (reference sequence). CDR3 sequence: CASSIRDSPYEQYF. CDR3 coding DNA: TGTGCCAGCAGTATCCGGGACAGCCCCTACGAGCAGTACTTC.

This sequence joins TRBV29-1 and TRBJ1-2, with 9 bases lining up with TRBD1. The CDR3 contains 14 residues. The germline CDR1 and CDR2 sequences are SQVTM and ANQGSEA. The ends lost 6 bases at V and 0 bases at J; junction bases unmatched: 5. The CDR3: CSVSDRGTNYGYTF. CDR3 sequence (DNA): TGCAGCGTCTCGGACAGGGGTACTAACTATGGCTACACCTTC.

V and J are TRBV2 and TRBJ1-4; the D is unclear. The V gene's germline CDR1 is SNHLY and CDR2 FYNNEI. Trimming left V 4 bases short and J 8 bases short, with 8 bases between. The CDR3 extends over 12 amino acids. The chain's CDR3 is CASSARYEKLFF. The CDR3 bases are TGTGCCAGCAGTGCTAGGTACGAAAAACTGTTTTTT.

The chain has TRBV6-5 and TRBJ2-1; D gene uncertain. Germline V gives CDR1 MNHEY, CDR2 SVGAGI. The V end was cut by 3 bases, the J end by 4 bases, with 7 bases between. The CDR3 extends over 13 amino acids. CDR3 nucleotides: TGTGCCAGCAGTTATACCCCGTACAATGAGCAGTTCTTC. Amino acids: CASSYTPYNEQFF.

The rearrangement links TRBV19 to TRBJ1-6; 8 nucleotides line up with TRBD1. Germline V gene lookup returns CDR1 LNHDA and CDR2 SQIVND (reference sequence). CDR3 length: 19 residues. Trimming cost V 3 bases and J 7 bases; bases outside gene matches: 17. The CDR3 is CASSIWGQGAPVRNSPLHF. The CDR3 region has the DNA TGTGCCAGTAGTATTTGGGGGCAGGGGGCGCCGGTCCGGAATTCACCCCTCCACTTT.

CDR3 sequence reads: CASSIILGPLHF. The CDR3 region has the DNA TGTGCCAGTAGTATAATTTTGGGACCCCTCCACTTT. The V call is TRBV19, the J call TRBJ1-6, with D hard to call. V was clipped by 2 bases and J by 12 bases, with 8 bases between them. Per the germline V gene, CDR1 is LNHDA and CDR2 is SQIVND (reference sequence). The CDR3 spans 12 residues.

This chain connects TRBV4-2 to TRBJ1-5; D not certain. The CDR3 has 14 amino acids. V was trimmed by 0 bases and J by 0 bases, leaving 3 bases between them. CDR1 is LGHNA and CDR2 is YNFKEQ in the germline V gene. CDR3 bases: TGTGCCAGCAGCCAAGAGGATAGCAATCAGCCCCAGCATTTT. It is translated as CASSQEDSNQPQHF.

The chain links TRBV9 to TRBJ2-7; D not resolved. CDR3 length: 12 amino acids. V was pared by 4 bases and J by 3 bases, with 8 bases between. Germline V gene sequence: CDR1 SGDLS, CDR2 YYNGEE. The DNA for the CDR3 is TGTGCCAGCAGCTCTGACAACTACGAGCAGTACTTC. Its translation is CASSSDNYEQYF.

As for this clone: The same CDR3 also results from other DNA sequences found in this sample. The chain employs TRBV20-1 and TRBJ1-1, with D uncertain. CDR3 size: 11 residues. The V gene's germline CDR1 is DFQATT and CDR2 SNEGSKA (reference sequence). Deletions cut 3 bases from V and 5 bases from J, with 7 bases between. For the CDR3, the DNA is TGCAGTGCTAGGCGGGAGACTGAAGCTTTCTTT. Translated: CSARRETEAFF.